Here is one T cell receptor (beta chain) with its context. Its specificity is not known. The data were taken from a study of T cell repertoires in cytomegalovirus infection. About the research overall: Public TCR beta signatures indicated both CMV infection and matching HLA type. Study results and limitations: Across the ex vivo response, the dominant clonotypes were HLA-C-restricted CMV-specific TCR beta clonotypes. People with CMV and the relevant HLA were identified by cumulative public TCR beta family frequency.

TCRdb processed the reads anew with MiXCR; each CDR3 protein has one entry. The table lists more than 150,000 distinct CDR3 sequences, roughly 30% of them singletons, with around 29% in the top ten. The CDR3 is 14 residues long. V dropped 0 bases and J dropped 6 bases, with 12 bases sitting between them. CDR1 SGHRS and CDR2 YFSETQ come from the germline V gene. Sequencing used PBMCs. This clonotype was sampled from a human donor in good health (CMV status not recorded). Some clones in this sample may be carry-over from other donors' samples. The chain has TRBV5-1 and TRBJ1-1, with a possible D match to TRBD1 (5 bases). The CDR3 region has the DNA TGCGCCAGCAGCTTGGGGGGGTTTGGGTCTGAAGCTTTCTTT. Protein: CASSLGGFGSEAFF.